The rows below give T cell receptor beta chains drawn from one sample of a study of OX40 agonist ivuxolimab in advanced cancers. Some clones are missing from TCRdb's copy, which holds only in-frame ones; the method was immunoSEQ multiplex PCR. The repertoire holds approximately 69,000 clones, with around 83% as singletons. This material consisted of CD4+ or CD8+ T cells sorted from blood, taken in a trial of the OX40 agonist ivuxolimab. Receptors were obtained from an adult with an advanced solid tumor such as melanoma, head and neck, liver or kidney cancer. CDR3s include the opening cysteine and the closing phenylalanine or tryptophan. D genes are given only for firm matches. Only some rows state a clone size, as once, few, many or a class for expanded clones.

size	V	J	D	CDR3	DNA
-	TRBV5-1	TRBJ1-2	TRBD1	CASRPQQGRVDYTF	TGCGCCAGCAGACCTCAACAGGGGAGAGTCGACTACACCTTC
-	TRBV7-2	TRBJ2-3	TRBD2	CASSLRSLAGTDTQYF	TGTGCCAGCAGCTTACGGTCCCTAGCGGGAACAGATACGCAGTATTTT
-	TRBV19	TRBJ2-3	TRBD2	CASSKGLAGGEDRTDTQYF	TGTGCCAGTAGTAAGGGACTAGCGGGAGGGGAGGATCGCACAGATACGCAGTATTTT
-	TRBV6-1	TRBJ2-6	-	CASRGSGANVLTF	TGTGCCAGCAGGGGGTCTGGGGCCAACGTCCTGACTTTC
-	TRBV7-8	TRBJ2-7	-	CASRMKRSGAYEQYF	TGTGCCAGCAGGATGAAGCGAAGTGGCGCCTACGAGCAGTACTTC
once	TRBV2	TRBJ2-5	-	CASSPRWTQETQYF	TGTGCCAGCAGCCCCCGATGGACCCAAGAGACCCAGTACTTC
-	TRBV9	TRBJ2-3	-	CASSSLRGKSDTQYF	TGTGCCAGCAGCTCACTAAGGGGGAAATCAGATACGCAGTATTTT
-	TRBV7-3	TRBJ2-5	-	CASSLGGRREETQYF	TGTGCCAGCAGTTTAGGGGGCAGGAGGGAAGAGACCCAGTACTTC
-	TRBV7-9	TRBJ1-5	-	CASSLEGRGSQPQHF	TGTGCCAGCAGCTTAGAAGGCAGGGGAAGCCAGCCCCAGCATTTT
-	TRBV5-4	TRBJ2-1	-	CASSLQGRTYNEQFF	TGTGCCAGCAGCCTACAGGGTCGGACCTACAATGAGCAGTTCTTC
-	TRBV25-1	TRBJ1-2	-	CASSESGRRGYTF	TGTGCCAGCAGTGAATCGGGGAGGAGAGGCTACACCTTC
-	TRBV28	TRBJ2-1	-	CASSRERLGSNEQFF	TGTGCCAGCTCACGGGAGCGCCTAGGGTCCAATGAGCAGTTCTTC
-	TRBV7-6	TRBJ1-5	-	CASSSGGAQHF	TGTGCCAGCAGCTCGGGGGGGGCCCAGCATTTT
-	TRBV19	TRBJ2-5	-	CASSSTGTTFETQYF	TGTGCCAGTAGCTCTACAGGCACTACCTTTGAGACCCAGTACTTC
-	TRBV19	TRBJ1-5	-	CASRRGNQPQHF	TGTGCCAGTAGGAGGGGAAATCAGCCCCAGCATTTT
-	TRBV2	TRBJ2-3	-	CASSPGRGSTDTQYF	TGTGCCAGCAGCCCTGGGCGGGGAAGCACAGATACGCAGTATTTT
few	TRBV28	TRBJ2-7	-	CASRPRRGGEQYF	TGTGCCAGCAGACCCCGCAGGGGGGGTGAGCAGTACTTC
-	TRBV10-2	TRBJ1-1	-	CASSDTGNTEAFF	TGCGCCAGCAGTGATACAGGGAACACTGAAGCTTTCTTT
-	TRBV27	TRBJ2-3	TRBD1	CASLYPGGTQYF	TGTGCCAGCCTCTACCCAGGGGGTACGCAGTATTTT
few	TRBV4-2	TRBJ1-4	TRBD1	CASSQDGGQGNEKLFF	TGTGCCAGCAGCCAAGATGGGGGACAGGGGAATGAAAAACTGTTTTTT
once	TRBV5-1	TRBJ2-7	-	CASSLEGGTYEQYF	TGCGCCAGCAGCTTGGAGGGGGGGACCTACGAGCAGTACTTC
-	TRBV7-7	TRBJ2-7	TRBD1	CASSANRGYEQYF	TGTGCTAGCAGCGCTAACAGGGGCTACGAGCAGTACTTC
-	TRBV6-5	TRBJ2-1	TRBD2	CASRLAGATGNEQFF	TGTGCCAGCAGGCTAGCGGGAGCAACCGGCAATGAGCAGTTCTTC
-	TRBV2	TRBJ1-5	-	CASSWGSPNQPQHF	TGTGCCAGCAGTTGGGGCAGCCCCAATCAGCCCCAGCATTTT
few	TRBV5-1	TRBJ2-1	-	CASSLVGVYNEQFF	TGCGCCAGCAGCTTGGTAGGGGTTTACAATGAGCAGTTCTTC
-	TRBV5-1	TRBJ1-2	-	CASSLEIPYGYTF	TGCGCCAGCAGCTTGGAGATCCCCTATGGCTACACCTTC
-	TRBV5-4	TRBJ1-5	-	CASSLGPHGANQPQHF	TGTGCCAGCAGCTTGGGACCCCATGGCGCTAATCAGCCCCAGCATTTT
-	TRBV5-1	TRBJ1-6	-	CASSLDRNYNSPLHF	TGCGCCAGCAGCTTGGACCGGAACTATAATTCACCCCTCCACTTT
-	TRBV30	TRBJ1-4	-	CACTLQGNEKLFF	TGTGCCTGCACCCTGCAGGGTAACGAAAAACTGTTTTTT
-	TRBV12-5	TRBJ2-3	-	CASAGRGTDTQYF	TGTGCTAGTGCCGGGAGAGGCACAGATACGCAGTATTTT
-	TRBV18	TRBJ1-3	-	CASSPGTGNTIYF	TGTGCCAGCTCACCGGGGACAGGAAACACCATATATTTT
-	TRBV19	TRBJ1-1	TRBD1	CASSRGQGRGTEAFF	TGTGCCAGTAGTAGGGGACAGGGGAGGGGCACTGAAGCTTTCTTT
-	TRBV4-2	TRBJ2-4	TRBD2	CASSQIAGGQGNIQYF	TGTGCCAGCAGCCAAATAGCGGGGGGGCAGGGAAACATTCAGTACTTC
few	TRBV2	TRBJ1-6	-	CASVSQGGVAPLHF	TGTGCCAGCGTATCACAGGGTGGAGTAGCACCCCTCCACTTT
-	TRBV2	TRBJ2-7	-	CASSEALLAAAYEQYF	TGTGCCAGCAGTGAAGCGCTACTAGCAGCTGCCTACGAGCAGTACTTC